Listed here are 32 T cell receptor beta chains from one sample, sequenced in a study of blood T cell repertoires in COVID-19. Repertoires were generated with immunoSEQ multiplex PCR, while TCRdb's copy carries only in-frame clones and drops some. Among 250,000 to 400,000 clones listed, over 75% were seen once. The sample consisted of PBMCs or T cells enriched from blood (not recorded which). These receptors were collected from a woman younger than 45 who had recovered from COVID-19.

CDR3 nucleotides: TGCGCCAGCAGCTTCGGGCGGGGGTTGATCTGGGAGCAGTTCTTC. This gives the protein CASSFGRGLIWEQFF. The genes are TRBV5-1 and TRBJ2-1; 7 positions agree with TRBD2. CDR1 and CDR2 from the germline V gene are SGHRS and YFSETQ. The V and J ends lost 2 bases and 10 bases, in that order; junction bases with no gene match: 12. The CDR3 length is 15 residues. The complete variable domain, with remaining parts taken from reference TRBV5-1 and TRBJ2-1, reads KAGVTQTPRYLIKTRGQQVTLSCSPISGHRSVSWYQQTPGQGLQFLFEYFSETQRNKGNFPGRFSGRQFSNSRSEMNVSTLELGDSALYLCASSFGRGLIWEQFFGPGTRLTVL.

V gene TRBV19 combines with J gene TRBJ1-2; D unclear. With 7 bases removed from V and 5 bases from J, the gap between germline ends came to 23 bases. Germline values: CDR1 LNHDA, CDR2 SQIVND (reference sequence). The CDR3 runs 16 residues. CDR3: CASKEGAAGRQYGYTF. The DNA of the CDR3 is TGTGCCAGTAAGGAGGGAGCGGCGGGGAGGCAGTATGGCTACACCTTC. The full variable domain, completed using reference TRBV19 and TRBJ1-2, is DGGITQSPKYLFRKEGQNVTLSCEQNLNHDAMYWYRQDPGQGLRLIYYSQIVNDFQKGDIAEGYSVSREKKESFPLTVTSAQKNPTAFYLCASKEGAAGRQYGYTFGSGTRLTVV.

This chain connects TRBV6-4 to TRBJ2-3; the match to TRBD2 covers 10 bases. J lost 1 base, V lost 4 bases, and 2 bases had no gene match. Germline values: CDR1 MRHNA, CDR2 SNTAGT. The CDR3 totals 15 residues. The CDR3 DNA sequence: TGTGCCAGCAGTGTAGCGGGGGGAGGCACAGATACGCAGTATTTT. Translated: CASSVAGGGTDTQYF.

The rearrangement uses TRBV20-1 and TRBJ2-3; TRBD2 matches at 15 bases. The germline gives CDR1 DFQATT, CDR2 SNEGSKA (reference sequence). The CDR3 runs 18 residues. V lost 3 bases and J lost 3; bases outside the gene matches: 10. Here the CDR3 reads CSASAGGTSGGWTDTQYF. The CDR3 nucleotides read TGCAGTGCTAGTGCTGGAGGGACTAGCGGGGGGTGGACAGATACGCAGTATTTT.

J is TRBJ1-1 and V is TRBV4-3; D is unresolved. V was clipped by 4 bases and J by 5 bases, with 17 bases between them. Germline CDR1 and CDR2: LGHNA and YSLEER. The length of the CDR3 is 15 residues. The CDR3 region has the DNA TGCGCCAGCAGCCTACGACGGAACAGTTGGACTGAAGCTTTCTTT. Protein product: CASSLRRNSWTEAFF.

V usage is TRBV7-6 and J usage is TRBJ2-4; D ambiguous. The V gene lost 11 bases and the J gene lost 3 bases, with 8 bases spanning the gap. Germline lookup yields CDR1 SGHVS and CDR2 FNYEAQ. The CDR3 extends over 11 amino acids. The CDR3 region has the DNA TGTGCCCCACTCGGCAAAAACATTCAGTACTTC. Residues: CAPLGKNIQYF. Full variable domain (remainder filled in from reference TRBV7-6 and TRBJ2-4): GAGVSQSPRYKVTKRGQDVALRCDPISGHVSLYWYRQALGQGPEFLTYFNYEAQQDKSGLPNDRFSAERPEGSISTLTIQRTEQRDSAMYRCAPLGKNIQYFGAGTRLSVL.

This clone was detected only once. The chain recombines TRBV19 with TRBJ2-7, with 9 bases matching TRBD1. V shed 4 bases and J 7 bases; nucleotides not matched to a gene: 5. Germline V CDR1 and CDR2: LNHDA, SQIVND (reference sequence). There are 13 residues in the CDR3. DNA of the CDR3: TGTGCCAGTAGTACCCCGACAGGGGGAGAGCAGTACTTC. It codes for CASSTPTGGEQYF.

The genes are TRBV27 and TRBJ2-1, with TRBD1 identical over 8 bases. CDR1 is MNHEY, CDR2 SMNVEV, per germline (reference sequence). Losses at the gene ends were 6 bases for V and 2 bases for J; bases not matched to a gene: 6. This CDR3 contains 15 residues. The CDR3 spells CASRAGTGPYNEQFF. The CDR3 DNA follows: TGTGCCAGCAGAGCCGGGACAGGTCCCTACAATGAGCAGTTCTTC.

The rearrangement joins TRBV6-5 to TRBJ1-3, with TRBD1 identical over 7 bases. CDR1 is MNHEY and CDR2 is SVGAGI in the germline V gene. J lost 4 bases, V lost 7 bases, and 7 bases had no gene match. There are 14 residues in the CDR3. CDR3 loop: CASKRGQLGNTIYF. The CDR3 nucleotides are TGTGCCAGCAAAAGGGGACAGCTCGGAAACACCATATATTTT.

The rearrangement links TRBV5-1 to TRBJ1-2; D is ambiguous. This CDR3 spans 14 amino acids. The V gene lost 0 bases and the J gene lost 4 bases, with 10 bases spanning the gap. CDR1 is SGHRS, CDR2 YFSETQ, per germline. CDR3 nucleotides: TGCGCCAGCAGCTTGGATGGAGCGTTCTATGGCTACACCTTC. Its translation: CASSLDGAFYGYTF.

This sequence joins TRBV7-2 and TRBJ2-3; 9 nucleotides line up with TRBD2. CDR1 is SGHTA, CDR2 FQGNSA, per germline. V lost 10 bases, J lost 2 bases, and 13 bases stayed unmatched. CDR3 length: 16 residues. The CDR3 protein is CATSLQAGGLTDTQYF. CDR3 in DNA: TGTGCCACCTCCCTCCAAGCGGGGGGCCTCACAGATACGCAGTATTTT.

V is TRBV5-4 and J is TRBJ1-6; D possibly corresponds to TRBD1 (6 bases). V was clipped by 4 bases and J by 2 bases, with 19 bases between them. CDR3 length: 18 amino acids. Germline CDR1 SGHNT, CDR2 YYREEE (reference sequence). In DNA form, the CDR3 reads TGTGCCAGCAGCCGGGGGGGGGCAAGAAGTACCTATAATTCACCCCTCCACTTT. Encoded protein: CASSRGGARSTYNSPLHF.

This chain connects TRBV21-1 to TRBJ1-6; the table's D gene call, TRBD1, was not cross checked with the DNA. TRBV21-1 is a pseudogene segment. This CDR3 has 15 residues. CDR3 residues: CASSPRDRVNSPLHF. CDR3 coding DNA: TGTGCCAGCAGCCCCCGGGACAGGGTCAATTCACCCCTCCACTTT.

This clone was seen only a few times. V gene TRBV7-2 combines with J gene TRBJ1-3; D not resolved. The germline CDR1 and CDR2 sequences are SGHTA and FQGNSA. V lost 4 bases and J 0 bases, leaving 13 bases between the germline ends. The CDR3 has 16 residues. The DNA for the CDR3 is TGTGCCAGCAGCTCCCTGGCAGTCTTCTCTGGAAACACCATATATTTT. Amino acid sequence: CASSSLAVFSGNTIYF.

In this sample, this clone turned up once. The DNA for the CDR3 is TGTGCCAGCAGTGAAAGGGGGCAGGTCAATGGCTACACCTTC. It specifies CASSERGQVNGYTF. The chain is built from TRBV6-1 and TRBJ1-2; 7 nucleotides match TRBD1. The germline V gene encodes CDR1 MNHNS and CDR2 SASEGT. V dropped 2 bases and J dropped 6; count of bases not matched to a gene: 6. The CDR3 extends over 14 amino acids.

V is TRBV4-1 and J is TRBJ2-7; D is perhaps TRBD1 (8 bases). The CDR3 length is 18 residues. Deletions cut 0 bases from V and 0 bases from J, with 18 bases between. Germline CDR1 and CDR2: MGHRA and YSYEKL. The CDR3 nucleotides read TGCGCCAGCAGCCAAGATTGGGGGGGACAGGTCAGCTCCTACGAGCAGTACTTC. It codes for CASSQDWGGQVSSYEQYF.

The genes are TRBV3-1 (or the pseudogene TRBV3-2) and TRBJ2-1; no firm D call. This CDR3 comprises 12 residues. V lost 1 base, J lost 14 bases, and 12 bases lay in between. Germline assignment: CDR1 LGHDT and CDR2 YNNKEL (reference sequence). In nucleotides, the CDR3 is TGTGCCAGCAGCCAAGGGGCAGGCTTGGAGTTCTTC. Translating gives CASSQGAGLEFF.

The V and J genes are TRBV24-1 and TRBJ2-1; 7 positions match TRBD1. V was clipped by 3 bases and J by 0 bases; unmatched bases: 4. Germline loops: CDR1 KGHDR, CDR2 SFDVKD. This CDR3 contains 16 residues. CDR3 residues: CATSDATGSSYNEQFF. Here the CDR3 DNA reads TGTGCCACCAGTGATGCGACAGGGAGCTCCTACAATGAGCAGTTCTTC.

The V call is TRBV11-2, the J call TRBJ2-5; TRBD2 aligns across 7 bases. CDR3 length: 15 amino acids. With V trimmed by 5 bases and J by 1 base, 7 bases remained unmatched. Germline V gene sequence: CDR1 SGHAT, CDR2 FQNNGV. The CDR3 DNA follows: TGTGCCAGCAGCCTGCTGTCTAGCGGCCAAGAGACCCAGTACTTC. Its protein product is CASSLLSSGQETQYF.

A few counts support this clone. The chain employs TRBV6-1 and TRBJ1-1, with a possible D match to TRBD1 (6 bases). Germline values: CDR1 MNHNS, CDR2 SASEGT. Trimming took off 2 bases at V and 5 bases at J, with 9 bases between the two ends. CDR3 length: 13 residues. CDR3 loop: CASSESGQTEAFF. CDR3 nucleotide sequence: TGTGCCAGCAGTGAATCGGGACAAACTGAAGCTTTCTTT.

The chain uses TRBV6-5 and TRBJ1-2, with TRBD1 identical over 8 bases. The CDR3 has 15 residues. In germline, CDR1 is MNHEY, CDR2 SVGAGI. V shed 6 bases, J shed 2 bases, and the junction held 8 bases outside the gene matches. The CDR3 sequence: CASRRGQGLNYGYTF. Here the CDR3 DNA reads TGTGCCAGCAGACGCGGACAGGGCTTAAACTATGGCTACACCTTC.

V and J are TRBV12-5 and TRBJ1-5, with a possible D match to TRBD1 (5 bases). CDR1 LGHNT and CDR2 FRNRAP come from the germline V gene. CDR3 size: 18 residues. V lost 0 bases and J 6 bases, leaving 21 bases between the germline ends. The CDR3 bases are TGTGCTAGTGGTTTGGTTCTACCGGTGGGGGGTAAGGGTCAGCCCCAGCATTTT. This codes for CASGLVLPVGGKGQPQHF.

The chain uses TRBV27 and TRBJ2-7, with 7 nucleotides matching TRBD2. The V gene end was trimmed by 1 base and the J gene end by 3 bases; junction bases not matched to a gene: 3. The V gene's germline CDR1 is MNHEY and CDR2 SMNVEV (reference sequence). The CDR3 contains 14 residues. This CDR3 reads CASSLWGGNYEQYF. The CDR3 nucleotides are TGTGCCAGCAGTTTATGGGGGGGGAACTACGAGCAGTACTTC.

The chain couples TRBV14 to TRBJ1-1; no firm D call. V gave up 3 bases and J gave up 7 bases, with 15 bases separating them. Germline values: CDR1 SGHDN, CDR2 FVKESK. This CDR3 is 14 amino acids long. DNA for the CDR3: TGTGCCAGCAGCCAGATCCGACACGGTTTTGAAGCTTTCTTT. It specifies CASSQIRHGFEAFF.

This clone was observed at least ten times. Other DNA sequences in the same sample also yield this CDR3. The V call is TRBV4-3, the J call TRBJ2-1, with D tentatively TRBD2 (5 bases). The CDR3 has 15 residues. Trimming removed 2 bases from V and 6 bases from J, with 14 bases in between. Germline loops: CDR1 LGHNA, CDR2 YSLEER. DNA of the CDR3: TGCGCCAGCAGCCAAAGCCTAGCAGGCCTCAATGAGCAGTTCTTC. It encodes CASSQSLAGLNEQFF.

This sequence joins TRBV19 and TRBJ2-2; 7 positions match TRBD1. The CDR3 totals 15 residues. Germline CDR1 is LNHDA and CDR2 is SQIVND (reference sequence). Trimming at V came to 7 bases and at J to 0 bases, leaving 5 bases not matched to a gene. CDR3 sequence reads: CASTGGRANTGELFF. The CDR3 nucleotides are TGTGCCAGTACAGGGGGTAGGGCGAACACCGGGGAGCTGTTTTTT.

The CDR3 protein is CATSDSGLPHTQYF. The CDR3 nucleotides read TGTGCCACCAGTGATTCCGGACTCCCACATACGCAGTATTTT. The V call is TRBV24-1, the J call TRBJ2-3; tentative D call: TRBD2 (5 bases). The V gene lost 2 bases and the J gene lost 7 bases, with 12 bases spanning the gap. The CDR3 extends over 14 amino acids. Germline V gives CDR1 KGHDR, CDR2 SFDVKD.

The CDR3 spells CASSPHGLAGVGNYEQYF. CDR3 bases: TGTGCCAGCTCACCCCACGGACTAGCGGGGGTCGGCAATTACGAGCAGTACTTC. The chain couples TRBV18 to TRBJ2-7, with TRBD2 matching over 13 bases. Germline V lookup: CDR1 KGHSH, CDR2 LQKENI. This CDR3 region has 18 residues. V trimming: 3 bases; J trimming: 4 bases; junction bases outside the gene matches: 12.

The J gene is TRBJ1-3, the V gene TRBV5-4, with D possibly being TRBD1 (5 bases). The ends were cut back, 3 bases at V and 0 bases at J, with 7 bases in the middle. Per the germline V gene, CDR1 is SGHNT and CDR2 is YYREEE (reference sequence). This CDR3 comprises 14 residues. DNA for the CDR3: TGTGCCAGCAGCTCCAGGGACTCTGGAAACACCATATATTTT. The encoded protein is CASSSRDSGNTIYF.

V is TRBV5-4 and J is TRBJ1-2, with D tentatively TRBD1 (6 bases). Per the germline V gene, CDR1 is SGHNT and CDR2 is YYREEE (reference sequence). V gave up 3 bases and J gave up 8 bases, with 14 bases separating them. This CDR3 has 13 amino acids. This CDR3 reads CASSWRGARGYTF. Here the CDR3 DNA reads TGTGCCAGCAGCTGGCGGGGGGCGAGAGGCTACACCTTC.

The chain uses TRBV5-1 and TRBJ1-1; no firm D call. V was cut by 0 bases and J by 2 bases, with 14 bases left in between. Germline V gene sequence: CDR1 SGHRS, CDR2 YFSETQ. There are 16 residues in the CDR3. CDR3 nucleotide sequence: TGCGCCAGCAGCTTGGGAGTGGGAACGGGAAACACTGAAGCTTTCTTT. Its protein product is CASSLGVGTGNTEAFF. Combining the CDR3 with reference TRBV5-1 and TRBJ1-1 gives the whole variable domain KAGVTQTPRYLIKTRGQQVTLSCSPISGHRSVSWYQQTPGQGLQFLFEYFSETQRNKGNFPGRFSGRQFSNSRSEMNVSTLELGDSALYLCASSLGVGTGNTEAFFGQGTRLTVV.

This chain uses TRBV2 with TRBJ1-5; D gene uncertain. V gave up 7 bases and J gave up 2 bases, with 12 bases separating them. The CDR3 loop spans 14 amino acids. CDR1 and CDR2 from the germline V gene are SNHLY and FYNNEI. This chain's CDR3 is CASTEGLGNQPQHF. The CDR3 DNA sequence: TGTGCCAGCACTGAGGGTCTAGGCAATCAGCCCCAGCATTTT.